This T cell receptor beta chain was documented in a study of T cells after yellow fever vaccination. Study overall: SMART-Seq v4 Ultra Low Input served to prepare low-cell-number fractions.

Study-level findings and limits: Relatively few clonotypes were ones that appeared in both CD4 and CD8 compartments. Within FACS-sorted repertoires, abundant clonotypes contaminating from the bulk population could be present. Boosting was followed by the reappearance of most primary-vaccination clones (around 95% CD4, more than 70% CD8).

In germline, CDR1 is MNHEY, CDR2 SVGEGT. The CDR3 spans 15 residues. The V gene lost 6 bases and the J gene lost 2 bases, with 11 bases spanning the gap. With respect to this clonotype: Its antigen remains unidentified.

One entry per CDR3 protein, called by TCRdb with MiXCR from the 5' RACE reads. The data show approximately 580,000 distinct CDR3 sequences, around 16% seen once. V usage is TRBV6-2 or TRBV6-3 and J usage is TRBJ2-6; D is uncertain. This material consisted of PBMCs, taken around 5 days after the first yellow fever vaccination. The TCR sequence derives from a young man who received the YFV17D yellow fever vaccine. CDR3 sequence: CASRPGGAGANVLTF. The CDR3, as DNA: TGTGCCAGCAGGCCAGGCGGTGCTGGGGCCAACGTCCTGACTTTC.